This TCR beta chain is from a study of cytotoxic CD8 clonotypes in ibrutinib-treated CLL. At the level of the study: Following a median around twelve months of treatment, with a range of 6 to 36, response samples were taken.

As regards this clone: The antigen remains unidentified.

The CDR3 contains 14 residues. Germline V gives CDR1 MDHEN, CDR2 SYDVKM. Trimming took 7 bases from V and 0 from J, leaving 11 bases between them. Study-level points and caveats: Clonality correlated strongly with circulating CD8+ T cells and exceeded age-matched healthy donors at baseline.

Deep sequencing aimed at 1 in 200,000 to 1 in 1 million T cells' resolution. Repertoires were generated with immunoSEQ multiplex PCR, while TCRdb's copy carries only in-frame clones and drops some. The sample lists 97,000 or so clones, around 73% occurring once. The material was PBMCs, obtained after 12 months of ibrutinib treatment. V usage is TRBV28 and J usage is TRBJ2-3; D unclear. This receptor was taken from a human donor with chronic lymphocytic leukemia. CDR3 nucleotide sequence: TGTGCCAGCAAGGTCTCGGAAAGCACAGATACGCAGTATTTT. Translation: CASKVSESTDTQYF.